This TCR beta chain comes out of a study of human T cells and chemical hapten exposure. This sample's time point: patch test 1, 2 weeks after DPC sensitization. Sample treatment: therapeutic diphenylcyclopropenone sensitization with weekly scalp DPC. Losses at the gene ends were 6 bases for V and 2 bases for J; bases not matched to a gene: 5. The CDR3 has 15 residues. Per the original methods: TCRs per sample had a median of 95,638 and ranged from about 20,000 to 700,000. TCRdb analysed the RACE reads with MiXCR anew, one entry per CDR3 protein. The V and J calls and clone size come from TCRdb's table, not from the authors' own analysis. Here the sample spans 150,000 to 200,000 distinct CDR3 sequences, roughly 15% being singletons.

V and J are TRBV12-3 or TRBV12-4 and TRBJ2-1; 9 positions agree with TRBD1. The receptor's source is a woman aged 25 to 39 with alopecia areata. Some clones in this sample may be carry-over from other donors' samples. Specimen: whole blood, collected in connection with sensitization to the hapten diphenylcyclopropenone (DPC). CDR3 amino acids: CASRIGTGTYNEQFF. As DNA, the CDR3 is TGTGCCAGCAGAATCGGGACAGGGACCTACAATGAGCAGTTCTTC.